Described below is a single TCR beta chain sequence and its context. Its antigen is currently not known. The sample originates from a study of cytomegalovirus exposure and HLA in healthy donors (dated by TCRdb to about 2017). In terms of the full investigation: An earlier analysis of more than 550 of the donors reported about 300 Gb of sequence data and around 100 million unique TCR beta sequences obtained from approximately 180 million T cells. The study profiled the T cell repertoires of about 720 subjects by immunosequencing and related them to cytomegalovirus serostatus. In addition to the first cohort of 666 subjects, a separate validation cohort of 120 different subjects was used. In the later analysis, no new phenotypic data were used to find candidate immune exposures; instead, reliance was placed on TCR beta sequences and their occurrence across donors. Both class I and class II loci were covered by HLA typing, at four-digit resolution. In a later genetic analysis, genome-wide SNP genotypes for about three fifths of the roughly 670 donors were used, and that subset was treated as a discovery cohort. To decide whether each TCR beta V gene segment behaved as functional or pseudogenic, an earlier analysis of some 580 of the donors relied on high-throughput TCR beta sequencing. Four to six DR-DQ haplotypes were handled as single units for association and clustering, since linkage in the cohort was strong. High-throughput TCR immunosequencing, statistical association of individual TCRs with disease status, and machine learning were combined to predict cytomegalovirus infection status. Every repertoire in the discovery cohort had been generated on one and the same sequencing platform. Among some 410 genotyped donors of the cohort, an average of about 240,000 unique TCR beta nucleotide sequences were sequenced per donor, around 20% of them non-productive. Donor age, sex, ethnicity and CMV serostatus were compiled alongside the repertoire data. A later analysis re-analyzed previously published TCR beta repertoires from 500 to 700 donors and added high-resolution HLA genotyping to study TCR occurrence patterns. Approximately 300 gigabases of sequencing data and roughly 80 million unique TCR sequences made up an early release that covered 500 to 650 HLA-typed donors. Among the 398 genotyped donors, about 83% belonged to the genetic ancestry cluster associated with self-reported Caucasian donors. Typing coverage differed by locus: A, B, C, DRB1 and DQB1 were typed in roughly 620-630 donors, DQA1 in 500 to 550, DPA1 in approximately 610, and DPB1 in 472. The aim of the study was to test whether cataloging public T cell receptors could identify signatures of past pathogen exposure. Paper-wide results and their limitations: Because counts were too low, fewer than 20 rarely observed V segments, including chromosome 9 orphons, were excluded from the earlier analysis of some 540 of the donors. The classifier was reported to diagnose cytomegalovirus status with high specificity and sensitivity in both the original and validation cohorts. The authors suggested that the approach could potentially be extended to other disease states and immunological phenotypes. Because the 87-base-pair reads could not distinguish some IMGT-functional V segments, including TRBV6-2 and TRBV6-3, those segments were excluded. The study gave a list of around 170 TCR beta chains associated with cytomegalovirus. When HLA alleles, especially DR and DQ, strongly co-occurred, attributing TCR associations to individual alleles was difficult. Linkage disequilibrium might explain the correlated functional status among segregating V segments, but an unknown experimental factor could not be ruled out. The only immune exposure information available for the cohort was CMV serostatus. Sequencing depth was assumed to be roughly uniform across donors in the presence/absence analyses, though that assumption may not hold. In a later analysis, the rate of TCR association differed among HLA loci, with DRB1 alleles having the most associated TCRs and HLA-C alleles having the fewest. Because HLA typing was missing for some donors at each locus, association tests included only the typed subset. A further reported finding was that TCR beta sequences accurately predicted the HLA-A and HLA-B alleles for most subjects in the first cohort. In an earlier analysis of under 600 of the donors, most TCR beta V segments were observed in productive rearrangements about 87% or about 30% of the time, broadly matching IMGT annotations. Compared with the 666-donor mean, donors in an Asian-associated ancestry cluster had fewer N-insertions in productive TCRs, according to a later genetic analysis. A cluster of highly shared sequence variants was judged likely to be a technical artifact of the sequencing pipeline. In a later analysis, HLA-associated TCR beta chains were found to be more clonally expanded and to have lower generation probabilities than equally common non-associated chains. In vitro tests confirmed that three of the cytomegalovirus-associated TCR beta chains recognize cytomegalovirus antigens. Several of the top co-occurrence clusters appeared to be linked to parvovirus B19, influenza, CMV and Epstein-Barr virus, according to a later analysis. In a later analysis, some 18,000 TCR beta sequences were associated with specific HLA alleles at a false discovery rate of 0.05. Most TCR sequences were seen in very few donors, while some public TCRs were found in many individuals. The cohort was sequenced for TCR beta chains only, and without alpha or paired-chain data the features that could be detected were limited. A later analysis found that most CMV-associated TCR beta chains appeared HLA-restricted, with HLA associations seemingly driven largely by CMV exposure. V-gene and J-gene trimming of TCR beta chains was associated with a missense DCLRE1C variant in a later genetic analysis, and the association was replicated in an independent cohort.

The CDR3 starts with the cysteine, ends with the phenylalanine, and has 15 residues. Here the CDR3 DNA is all that survives: 45 bases in frame from base 1. The germline V gene specifies SGHDT as CDR1 and YYEEEE as CDR2. The junction carries 9 bases between V and J, which are trimmed by 2 bases and 0 bases respectively. Library method: the immunoSEQ multiplex PCR assay. For the multiplex PCR, a mixture combining 60 forward primers for TCR Vbeta segments and 13 reverse primers for TCR Jbeta segments was used. The CDR3 region of rearranged TCR beta genes was amplified from genomic DNA with a multiplex PCR assay. The amplified TCR beta libraries were sequenced on the Illumina HiSeq System as 87-base-pair reads. Per the source publication's procedure: A later analysis counted around 72 million unique TCR beta chains across the 500 to 850 repertoires, and roughly 11 million of these chains were shared by at least two donors. Raw reads were error-corrected and collapsed into unique sequences with a nearest-neighbor algorithm that merged closely related sequences to remove PCR and sequencing errors. V, D and J gene segments were assigned by aligning CDR3 sequences to IMGT reference sequences. For a sequence to be retained, a match of at least six nucleotides was required to both a V gene segment and a J gene segment. A rearrangement was called productive if the CDR3 had no stop codons and remained in frame with V and J, and every other rearrangement was called non-productive. CDR3 was defined according to IMGT convention as the region running from the second conserved V-encoded cysteine to the conserved J-encoded phenylalanine. The earlier analysis of some 580 of the donors excluded any sequence lacking an unambiguous match to a single V gene segment. In an earlier analysis of several hundred of the donors, a V segment was called functional when productive rearrangements were above 56.7%, and segregating when the standard deviation between donors exceeded 5%. A statistical classification framework was built to diagnose cytomegalovirus status from the catalog of TCR beta chain sequences. A later analysis assigned V and J genes by comparing TCR nucleotide sequences with IMGT/GENE-DB human TR gene sequences. A later analysis assigned CDR3 sequences and most-parsimonious VDJ recombination scenarios with the TCRdist pipeline. In a later analysis, each TCR beta chain was defined by its CDR3 amino acid sequence together with its V-gene family, and reads lacking a unique V-gene family were excluded. In a later analysis, approximately 590 highly shared, low-generation-probability nucleotide sequences were removed to address suspected cross-contamination and a sequencing artifact. A later analysis calculated a clonal expansion index for each public chain from normalized within-repertoire ranks of inferred template counts. Generation probabilities in a later analysis came from a VDJ recombination model fitted to out-of-frame rearrangements, and those results were checked against IGoR. In a later analysis, TCR-TCR, TCR-HLA and TCR-CMV co-occurrence was scored with hypergeometric tests, and a repertoire-size bias correction was applied to TCR pairs. In a later analysis, false discovery rates were estimated by permuting HLA or CMV assignments 20 times. In a later analysis, co-occurring TCRs were grouped with DBSCAN, and TCRdist sequence similarity was added when clustering was performed within HLA-allele-positive subsets. For co-occurrence clustering, repertoires with fewer than 30,000 or more than 120,000 public chains were excluded, along with four to six repertoires with anomalous nucleotide sharing. TCRdb carries this immuneACCESS record with in-frame sequences only. Its versions omit some clonotypes, under half of them owing to an unresolved V gene in the studies checked, with the rest unexplained. Clonal size and the V and J genes are those of that table, whereas D and trimming came from the DNA. This sample's listing comprises some 140,000 clones. The ten largest make up 2% of the sample.

The cohort consisted of 650 to 850 healthy bone marrow donors. Cohort members were all nominally healthy when sampled, although unrecorded immune exposures were likely present. The donor tested CMV seronegative, placing the donor among the 350 or so seronegative members of the cohort. A peripheral blood sample was collected from each donor, and TCR beta sequencing was performed on peripheral blood mononuclear cells. Genomic DNA extraction from the blood cell samples was performed with the Qiagen DNeasy Blood Extraction Kit. The sequence came from a woman aged 55-69 years in good health and CMV-seronegative. The sequenced sample consisted of PBMCs. Rearrangement joined TRBV5-6 to TRBJ1-3, and the D gene may be TRBD1, 6 bases matching. The sequenced DNA is TGTGCCAGCAGCTTAACAGGGAGCTCTGGAAACACCATATATTTT. It is translated as CASSLTGSSGNTIYF.